This T cell receptor (beta chain) was sequenced in a study of blood T cell repertoires in COVID-19. Across the whole study: In each case, the material was cDNA or gDNA derived from T cells, B-cell-depleted T cells, or PBMCs.

Original processing methods: Reference gene primer amplification in the assay estimated nucleated cell counts. The assay was immunoSEQ multiplex PCR, and TCRdb's table has in-frame clones only and misses some. D and trimming were read from the DNA, whereas the V and J calls and clone size are those reported in that table. In the table there are about 380,000 clones, more than 75% of which are singletons. This clone was seen a few times. The age range of participants was about 18 to 100 years, with residence in about two dozen US areas. The sequenced sample was PBMCs or T cells enriched from blood (not recorded which). This sequence was found in a woman aged 18-29 years who had recovered from COVID-19.

The CDR3, as DNA: TGTGCCAGCAGCCTTAGCGGGGAAGGAGGGAATGAGCAGTTCTTC. The encoded protein is CASSLSGEGGNEQFF. This chain uses TRBV6-4 with TRBJ2-1; 8 bases match TRBD2. Germline V gene sequence: CDR1 MRHNA, CDR2 SNTAGT. V was pared by 6 bases and J by 7 bases, with 11 bases of the junction left unmatched. CDR3 length equals 15 residues.